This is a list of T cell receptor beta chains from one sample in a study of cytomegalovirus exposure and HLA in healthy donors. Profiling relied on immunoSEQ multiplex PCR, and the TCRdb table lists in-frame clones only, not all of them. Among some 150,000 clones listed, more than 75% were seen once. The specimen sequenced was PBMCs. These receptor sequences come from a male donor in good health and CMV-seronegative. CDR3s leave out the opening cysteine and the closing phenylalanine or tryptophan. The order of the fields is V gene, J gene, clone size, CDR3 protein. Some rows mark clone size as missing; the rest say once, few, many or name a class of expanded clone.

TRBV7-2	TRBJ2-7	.	ASSLFVEGTQEQY
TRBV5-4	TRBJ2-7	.	ASSMTSGGHSSYEQY
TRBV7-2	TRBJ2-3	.	ASSFSRGSTDTQY
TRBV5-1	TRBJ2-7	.	ASSFAGSGYEQY
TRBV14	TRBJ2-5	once	ASSLAGARETQY
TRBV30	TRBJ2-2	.	AFRQIDPGELF
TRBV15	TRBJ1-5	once	ATSRETGGGQPQH
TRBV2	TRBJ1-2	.	ASSGGQGGRVFYGYT
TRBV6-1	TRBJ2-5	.	ASSESRDRAATQY
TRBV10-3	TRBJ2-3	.	AATSTDSDTQY
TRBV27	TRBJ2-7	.	ASRSLGRGDSYEQY
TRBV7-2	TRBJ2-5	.	ASSLAGAGGQETQY